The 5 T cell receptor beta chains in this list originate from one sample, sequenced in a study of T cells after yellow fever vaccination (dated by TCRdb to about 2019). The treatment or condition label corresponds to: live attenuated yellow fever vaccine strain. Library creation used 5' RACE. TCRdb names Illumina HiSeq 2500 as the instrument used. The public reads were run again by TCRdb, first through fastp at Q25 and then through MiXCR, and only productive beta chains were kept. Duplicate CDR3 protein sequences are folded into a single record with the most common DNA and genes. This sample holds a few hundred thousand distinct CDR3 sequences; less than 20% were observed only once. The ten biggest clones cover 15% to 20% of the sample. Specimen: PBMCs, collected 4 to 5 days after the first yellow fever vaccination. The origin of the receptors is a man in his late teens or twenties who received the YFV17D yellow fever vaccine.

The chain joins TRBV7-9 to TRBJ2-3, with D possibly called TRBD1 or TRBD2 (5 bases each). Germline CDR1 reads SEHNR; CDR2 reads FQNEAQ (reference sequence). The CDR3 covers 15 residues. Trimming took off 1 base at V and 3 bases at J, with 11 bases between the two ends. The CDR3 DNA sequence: TGTGCCAGCAGCTTAGTCGTGGGGGAGACAGATACGCAGTATTTT. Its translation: CASSLVVGETDTQYF.

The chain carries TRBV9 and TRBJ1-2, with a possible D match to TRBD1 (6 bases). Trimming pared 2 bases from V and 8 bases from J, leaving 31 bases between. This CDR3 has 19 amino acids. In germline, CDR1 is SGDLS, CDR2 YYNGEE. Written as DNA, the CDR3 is TGTGCCAGCAGCGTCGCCCCAAGGGGGGGCAGGCAGAAGGAGGAAGGCTACACCTTC. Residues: CASSVAPRGGRQKEEGYTF.

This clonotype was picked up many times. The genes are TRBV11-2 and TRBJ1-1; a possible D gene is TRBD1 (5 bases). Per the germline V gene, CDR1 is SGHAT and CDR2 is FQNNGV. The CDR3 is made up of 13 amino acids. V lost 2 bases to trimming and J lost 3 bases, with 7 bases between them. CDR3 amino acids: CASSLRGDTEAFF. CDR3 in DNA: TGTGCCAGCAGCTTACGGGGGGACACTGAAGCTTTCTTT. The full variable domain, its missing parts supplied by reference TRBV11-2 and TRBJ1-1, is EAGVAQSPRYKIIEKRQSVAFWCNPISGHATLYWYQQILGQGPKLLIQFQNNGVVDDSQLPKDRFSAERLKGVDSTLKIQPAKLEDSAVYLCASSLRGDTEAFFGQGTRLTVV.

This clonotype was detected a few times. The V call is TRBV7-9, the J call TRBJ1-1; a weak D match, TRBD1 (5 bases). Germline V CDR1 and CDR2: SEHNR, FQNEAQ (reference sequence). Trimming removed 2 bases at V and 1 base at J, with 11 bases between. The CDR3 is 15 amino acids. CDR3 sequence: CASSLRDRRNTEAFF. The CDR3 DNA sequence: TGTGCCAGCAGCTTACGCGACAGAAGGAACACTGAAGCTTTCTTT.

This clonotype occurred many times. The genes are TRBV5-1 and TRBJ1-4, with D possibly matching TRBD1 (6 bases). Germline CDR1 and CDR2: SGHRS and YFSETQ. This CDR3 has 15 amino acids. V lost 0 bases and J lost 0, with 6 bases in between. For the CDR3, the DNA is TGCGCCAGCAGCTTGGGGACAGCAACTAATGAAAAACTGTTTTTT. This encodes CASSLGTATNEKLFF.